This TCR beta chain was profiled in a study of CD8+ T cells in alopecia areata. The CDR3 spans 12 residues. Germline-derived CDR1 and CDR2 are SGHAT and FQNNGV. Trimming removed 5 bases at V and 5 bases at J, with 10 bases between. RNA was extracted and reverse transcribed into cDNA as the sequencing template. Some clones are missing from TCRdb's copy, which holds only in-frame ones; the method was immunoSEQ multiplex PCR. The sample includes 65,000 to 95,000 clones, 51% seen only once; the top ten take around 6%. Study-wide points: In lesional scalp, particularly from alopecia totalis/universalis, clonality was higher than in normal scalp. In patients, TCRs were shared less clearly than in mice, and HLA may possibly be involved.

This clone occurred a few times. Its cognate antigen is unknown. What was sequenced was NKG2D-high CD8+ T cells sorted from blood. This rearrangement joins TRBV11-2 to TRBJ2-7; no reliable D call. This receptor was taken from a human donor with alopecia areata. The CDR3 DNA is TGTGCCAGCAGCCTTCTTACCCACGAGCAGTACTTC. It yields the protein CASSLLTHEQYF.